This T cell receptor beta chain was identified in a study of T cells after yellow fever vaccination. Study-wide results and limits: The secondary response peaked faster, at day 5 versus 15, but was weaker.

This CDR3 is 15 amino acids long. Template switching by 5'RACE produced TCR cDNA, adding a universal primer site and UMIs. TCRdb re-called the 5' RACE reads through MiXCR, storing one row per CDR3 protein. The table includes about 400,000 distinct CDR3 sequences, 6.2% detected once. This clonotype was seen ten or more times. Antigen specificity is unknown. Sequenced material: PBMCs, taken 5 days after the yellow fever booster vaccination. The sequence came from a man aged 25-45 years who received the YFV17D yellow fever vaccine. The V and J genes are TRBV21-1 and TRBJ2-7. TRBV21-1 is described as a pseudogene. The CDR3 bases are TGTGCCAGCAGCAAACTCTGGGAAAGCTCCTACGAGCAGTACTTC. Amino acid sequence: CASSKLWESSYEQYF.